The entry below describes one TCR beta chain. The antigen is undetermined. Treatment specified: some 20 received Ad26.COV2.S at low or high dose, single or two shots; about 5 received placebo; per-sample allocation not given. Vaccine and placebo recipients were sampled on day 63 after the first injection. CDR1 and CDR2 (germline): SNHLY, FYNNEI. The CDR3 loop spans 14 amino acids. Trimming took 5 bases from V and 8 from J, leaving 15 bases between them. This sample stems from a study of Ad26.COV2.S vaccination and SARS-CoV-2 variants. For the study at large: Doses of Ad26.COV2.S were injected into muscle once or twice, 56 days apart. General observations from the study: Total T cell responses were possibly underestimated by TCR breadth and depth analyses.

This table comes from immunoSEQ multiplex PCR, and its TCRdb copy is limited to in-frame clones, with some not included. This table holds about 400,000 clones, 70% to 90% found once. Sequenced material: peripheral blood, taken in a trial of Ad26.COV2.S vaccine versus placebo. The receptor comes from a person aged 18-60 years who received the Ad26.COV2.S COVID-19 vaccine or a placebo. This rearrangement joins TRBV2 to TRBJ1-4; D not certain. The CDR3 is CASSSSMGREKLFF. The CDR3 bases are TGTGCCAGCAGTTCTAGTATGGGTAGGGAAAAACTGTTTTTT.